This T cell receptor beta chain was sequenced in a study of blood T cell repertoires in COVID-19. The germline V gene has CDR1 SQVTM and CDR2 ANQGSEA. Deletions cut 4 bases from V and 8 bases from J, with 12 bases between. The CDR3 has 13 residues. Profiling relied on immunoSEQ multiplex PCR, and the TCRdb table lists in-frame clones only, not all of them. The table has around 61,000 clones, 81% seen once. The J gene is TRBJ1-6, the V gene TRBV29-1; D possibly corresponds to TRBD1 (6 bases). The sequenced sample consisted of peripheral blood. The sequence was collected from a man of 80 years or more with acute or convalescent COVID-19. The CDR3 protein is CSVARGPDSPLHF. The CDR3, as DNA: TGCAGCGTTGCCAGGGGCCCTGATTCACCCCTCCACTTT.